Below, 11 T cell receptor beta chains from the same sample are listed, as sequenced in a study of cytomegalovirus exposure and HLA in healthy donors. 60 Vbeta and 13 Jbeta primers were used in PCR. Generated by immunoSEQ multiplex PCR, the TCRdb table keeps only in-frame clones and is missing some. This table has around 230,000 clones, over 75% appearing once. Sequencing input: PBMCs. The receptors originated from a boy aged 5-17 years in good health and CMV-seronegative.

This clone has a handful of counts. V and J are TRBV5-5 and TRBJ2-5, with TRBD1 matching over 7 bases. CDR1 and CDR2 (germline): SGHKS, YYEKEE (reference sequence). V lost 1 base, J lost 5 bases, and 14 bases stayed unmatched. The CDR3 runs to 17 residues. The CDR3 is CASSLPLGPTRGETQYF. In nucleotides, the CDR3 is TGTGCCAGCAGCTTGCCCCTCGGGCCTACCAGGGGGGAGACCCAGTACTTC.

V usage is TRBV30 and J usage is TRBJ1-6; D unclear. With 3 bases removed from V and 7 bases from J, the gap between germline ends came to 13 bases. This CDR3 spans 14 amino acids. Germline CDR1 and CDR2: GTSNPN and SVGIG (reference sequence). The CDR3 loop is CAWRVRGLNSPLHF. The CDR3 DNA reads TGTGCCTGGAGGGTCCGTGGCCTGAATTCACCCCTCCACTTT. Based on the CDR3 plus reference TRBV30 and TRBJ1-6, the full variable domain is SQTIHQWPATLVQPVGSPLSLECTVEGTSNPNLYWYRQAAGRGLQLLFYSVGIGQISSEVPQNLSASRPQDRQFILSSKKLLLSDSGFYLCAWRVRGLNSPLHFGNGTRLTVT.

This clone is a singleton in its sample. V usage is TRBV27 and J usage is TRBJ2-7; 9 bases line up with TRBD1. Germline V CDR1 and CDR2: MNHEY, SMNVEV (reference sequence). After removal of 4 bases from V and 6 bases from J, the junction contained 10 bases not matched to a gene. The CDR3 consists of 15 residues. CDR3 in amino acids: CASSSQTGGAGEQYF. The CDR3 DNA reads as TGTGCCAGCAGTTCACAGACAGGGGGGGCGGGCGAGCAGTACTTC.

The chain uses TRBV5-6 and TRBJ1-2; TRBD1 matches 12 bases. Germline CDR1 is SGHDT and CDR2 is YYEEEE. The CDR3 extends over 15 amino acids. Unmatched junction bases numbered 6, after V lost 4 bases and J lost 5 bases. The CDR3 sequence is CASSTGTGGPYGYTF. CDR3 bases: TGTGCCAGCAGCACCGGGACAGGGGGCCCGTATGGCTACACCTTC.

J is TRBJ1-2 and V is TRBV7-9; D perhaps matches TRBD1 (6 bases). The CDR3 is 16 residues long. CDR1 is SEHNR and CDR2 is FQNEAQ in the germline V gene (reference sequence). Trimming cost V 2 bases and J 4 bases, with 17 bases left between them. In nucleotides, the CDR3 is TGTGCCAGCAGCTTACAAACAGGGACCCTCCTCTATGGCTACACCTTC. It specifies CASSLQTGTLLYGYTF.

The rearrangement uses TRBV27 and TRBJ2-1; unclear D gene. This CDR3 has 14 residues. Germline CDR1 and CDR2: MNHEY and SMNVEV (reference sequence). Trimming removed 0 bases from V and 9 bases from J, with 12 bases in between. CDR3 in amino acids: CASSLSRLLGEQFF. CDR3 DNA sequence: TGTGCCAGCAGTTTATCGAGGCTGCTGGGTGAGCAGTTCTTC.

V gene TRBV7-9 combines with J gene TRBJ2-7; weak D call: TRBD1 (5 bases). Trimming took off 2 bases at V and 5 bases at J, with 13 bases between the two ends. The CDR3 is 14 amino acids. The V gene's germline CDR1 is SEHNR and CDR2 FQNEAQ (reference sequence). The CDR3 sequence: CASSLSAGKDEQYF. CDR3 sequence (DNA): TGTGCCAGCAGCTTAAGCGCAGGGAAGGACGAGCAGTACTTC.

This clone occurred once. The rearrangement links TRBV4-1 to TRBJ2-7, with 11 bases that match TRBD2. The length of the CDR3 is 18 residues. The germline gives CDR1 MGHRA, CDR2 YSYEKL. V shed 3 bases and J 2 bases; nucleotides not matched to a gene: 12. The CDR3: CASSHLILIAGGPYEQYF. The DNA of the CDR3 is TGCGCCAGCAGCCACCTGATACTTATAGCGGGAGGGCCCTACGAGCAGTACTTC.

The V gene is TRBV2, the J gene TRBJ1-1, with TRBD1 as a possible D gene (5 bases). Trimming cost V 6 bases and J 8 bases, with 16 bases left between them. The CDR3 contains 13 residues. Germline V gene sequence: CDR1 SNHLY, CDR2 FYNNEI. The CDR3 sequence is CASRAWTDREAFF. CDR3 bases: TGTGCCAGCAGGGCATGGACCGACAGAGAAGCTTTCTTT.

The chain is built from TRBV6-4 and TRBJ2-5; tentative D call: TRBD1 (5 bases). The CDR3 spans 14 residues. Trimming took 2 bases from V and 4 from J, leaving 11 bases between them. Germline V gene sequence: CDR1 MRHNA, CDR2 SNTAGT. CDR3 residues: CASSDATALETQYF. The CDR3 DNA follows: TGTGCCAGCAGTGACGCGACAGCCTTAGAGACCCAGTACTTC.

The chain employs TRBV9 and TRBJ1-4; 8 nucleotides agree with TRBD1. Per germline, CDR1 SGDLS and CDR2 YYNGEE. V shed 0 bases, J shed 6 bases, and the junction held 4 bases outside the gene matches. The CDR3 is 15 residues long. The CDR3 here is CASSVAGQGHEKLFF. DNA for the CDR3: TGTGCCAGCAGCGTAGCTGGACAGGGACATGAAAAACTGTTTTTT.